This TCR beta chain is from a study of early stage breast cancer tumors. Study summary: About 70% of the 16 invasive tumors were ER+, PR+ and HER2-.

This clone was seen a single time. Its target is not known. Study-wide results and caveats: Compared with adjacent normal breast, tumors showed approximately 2.5-fold denser, more clonal T cells. Enriched TCRB sequences shared across patients were mostly commonly generated sequences.

With V trimmed by 4 bases and J by 7 bases, 20 bases remained unmatched. The CDR3 is 18 residues long. Per the germline V gene, CDR1 is SGDLS and CDR2 is YYNGEE. Repertoires were generated with immunoSEQ multiplex PCR, while TCRdb's copy carries only in-frame clones and drops some. The top ten hold 11% of the sample, which has about 6,000 clones, around 78% seen once. The clonotype was recovered from a person aged 65-85 years with breast cancer. This chain connects TRBV9 to TRBJ2-1, with TRBD2 matching over 7 bases. The sequenced sample consisted of normal breast tissue next to the tumor. CDR3: CASSPRPSTSNNRNEQFF. The DNA of the CDR3 is TGTGCCAGCAGCCCCCGACCATCGACTAGCAACAATAGAAATGAGCAGTTCTTC.